Shown below are 4 T cell receptor beta chains from a single sample sequenced in a study of T cells expressing NK-cell markers. Each CDR3 protein gets one entry in TCRdb, which reprocessed the 5' RACE reads and gives no DNA. The listing contains thousands of distinct CDR3 sequences. The sample was blood T cells: a sorted CD56 or NKG2C T cell subset, CD4+ or CD8+ T cells, or bulk PBMC T cells (not recorded which). The receptors were gathered from a man aged 18 to 30 in good health.

Its frequency marks this clonotype as medium-sized. This rearrangement joins TRBV29-1 to TRBJ2-1. The germline V gene encodes CDR1 SQVTM and CDR2 ANQGSEA. This CDR3 region has 11 residues. The CDR3 is CSVVGSNEQFF.

This chain uses TRBV7-8 with TRBJ2-3. CDR3 length equals 14 residues. In germline, CDR1 is SGHVS, CDR2 FQNEAQ. The CDR3 spells CASSPLRVTDTQYF.

This chain joins TRBV7-7 and TRBJ2-4; without DNA, the TCRdb call of TRBD2 cannot be checked. The CDR3 spans 16 residues. The germline V gene encodes CDR1 SSHAT and CDR2 FNYEAQ (reference sequence). The CDR3 reads CASSFGRGRGENIQYF. Complete variable domain (other parts from reference TRBV7-7 and TRBJ2-4): GAGVSQSPRYKVTKRGQDVTLRCDPISSHATLYWYQQALGQGPEFLTYFNYEAQPDKSGLPSDRFSAERPEGSISTLTIQRTEQRDSAMYRCASSFGRGRGENIQYFGAGTRLSVL.

The chain is built from TRBV7-9 and TRBJ2-7. This CDR3 has 12 residues. Germline values: CDR1 SEHNR, CDR2 FQNEAQ (reference sequence). The CDR3 here is CASSLVAGEQYF. Using reference TRBV7-9 and TRBJ2-7 for the parts outside the CDR3, the full variable domain is DTGVSQNPRHKITKRGQNVTFRCDPISEHNRLYWYRQTLGQGPEFLTYFQNEAQLEKSRLLSDRFSAERPKGSFSTLEIQRTEQGDSAMYLCASSLVAGEQYFGPGTRLTVT.